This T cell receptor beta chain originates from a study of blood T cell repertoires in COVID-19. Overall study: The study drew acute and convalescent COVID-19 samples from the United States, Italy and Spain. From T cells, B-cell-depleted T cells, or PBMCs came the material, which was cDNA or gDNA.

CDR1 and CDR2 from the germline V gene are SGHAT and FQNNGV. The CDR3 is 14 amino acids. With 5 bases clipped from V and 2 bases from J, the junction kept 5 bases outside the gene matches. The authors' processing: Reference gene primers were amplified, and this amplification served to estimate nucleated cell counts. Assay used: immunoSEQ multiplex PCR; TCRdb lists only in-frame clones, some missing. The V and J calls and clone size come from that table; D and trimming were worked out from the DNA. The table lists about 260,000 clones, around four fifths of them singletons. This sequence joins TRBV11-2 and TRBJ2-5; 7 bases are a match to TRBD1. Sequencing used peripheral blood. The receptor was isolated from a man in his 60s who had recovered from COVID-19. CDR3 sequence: CASSGRDRQETQYF. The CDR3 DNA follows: TGTGCCAGCAGCGGCCGGGACAGACAAGAGACCCAGTACTTC.